This T cell receptor beta chain came from a study of OX40 agonist ivuxolimab in advanced cancers. Study-wide background: Intravenous ivuxolimab was administered to patients every 2 weeks at 0.01 to 10 mg/kg. Patients undergoing dose escalation presented with hepatocellular carcinoma, melanoma, renal cell or head and neck cancer. Study observations and caveats: Near-lowest levels of clonal expansion characterized partial responders at 0.1-3.0 mg/kg.

V lost 4 bases and J 4 bases, leaving 13 bases between the germline ends. Germline CDR1 reads SGHRS; CDR2 reads YFSETQ. CDR3 length: 14 amino acids. Remarks on this clone: The antigen remains undetermined.

The repertoire was sequenced with immunoSEQ multiplex PCR; TCRdb's copy has only in-frame clones and lacks some. The repertoire holds about 58,000 clones, with around 75% as singletons. The chain has TRBV5-1 and TRBJ2-3; D unresolved. This specimen consisted of CD4+ or CD8+ T cells sorted from blood, obtained in a trial of the OX40 agonist ivuxolimab. This receptor was identified in an adult with an advanced solid tumor such as melanoma, head and neck, liver or kidney cancer. The CDR3 loop reads CASSQGTLADTQYF. In DNA, the CDR3 is TGCGCCAGCAGCCAAGGAACTTTAGCAGATACGCAGTATTTT.